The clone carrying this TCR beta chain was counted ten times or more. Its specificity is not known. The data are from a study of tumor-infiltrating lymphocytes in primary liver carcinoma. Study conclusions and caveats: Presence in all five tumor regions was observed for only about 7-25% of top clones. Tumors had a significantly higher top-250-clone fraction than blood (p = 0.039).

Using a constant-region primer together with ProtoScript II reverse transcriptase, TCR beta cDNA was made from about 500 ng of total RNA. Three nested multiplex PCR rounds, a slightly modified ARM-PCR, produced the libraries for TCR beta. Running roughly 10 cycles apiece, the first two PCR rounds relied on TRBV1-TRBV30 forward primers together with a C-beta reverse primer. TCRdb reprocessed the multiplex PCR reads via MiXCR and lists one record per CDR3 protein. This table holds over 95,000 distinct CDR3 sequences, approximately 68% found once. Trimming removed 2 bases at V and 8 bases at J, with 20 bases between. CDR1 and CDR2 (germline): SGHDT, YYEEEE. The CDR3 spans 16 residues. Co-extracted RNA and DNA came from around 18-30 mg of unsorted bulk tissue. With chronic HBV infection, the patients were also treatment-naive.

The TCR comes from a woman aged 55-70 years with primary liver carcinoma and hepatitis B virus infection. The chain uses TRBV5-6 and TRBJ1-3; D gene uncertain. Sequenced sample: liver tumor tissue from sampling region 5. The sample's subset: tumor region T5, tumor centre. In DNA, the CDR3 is TGTGCCAGCAGCTTCACCCACCTCCGGGGTGCGGACACCATATATTTT. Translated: CASSFTHLRGADTIYF.